This TCR beta chain was sequenced during a study of control samples from healthy donors and cancer patients. Some clones are missing from TCRdb's copy, which holds only in-frame ones; the method was immunoSEQ multiplex PCR. Counted here are tens of thousands of clones, approximately 88% occurring once; the ten biggest clones make up under 40%. The germline V gene encodes CDR1 LGHDT and CDR2 YNNKEL (reference sequence). With 1 base removed from V and 5 bases from J, the gap between germline ends came to 8 bases. The CDR3 runs 13 residues. The chain couples TRBV3-1 (or the pseudogene TRBV3-2) to TRBJ2-5, with D possibly TRBD1 on 5 matching bases. This TCR came from a man between 70 and 80 years old with lung cancer. Source material: PBMCs. The CDR3 is CASSQAGLETQYF. As DNA, the CDR3 is TGTGCCAGCAGCCAAGCAGGGTTGGAGACCCAGTACTTC.